What follows is one TCR beta chain and its context. Its antigen is not known. Primers: 60 Vbeta forward and 13 Jbeta reverse. TCRdb's table, derived via immunoSEQ multiplex PCR, lists solely in-frame clones and lacks some. The sample shows about 82,000 clones, around 77% of them seen only once. V lost 3 bases to trimming and J lost 0 bases; unmatched junction nucleotides: 2. The CDR3 runs 15 residues. Germline CDR1 reads MRHNA; CDR2 reads SNTAGT. This record comes from a study of cytomegalovirus exposure and HLA in healthy donors. Study-wide points: Solely CMV serostatus was available to characterize immune exposure. Certain sequence variants were highly shared and formed a cluster, and this cluster was likely a sequencing artifact. Among TCR beta chains of equal frequency, HLA-associated ones were more clonally expanded in a later analysis.

The chain carries TRBV6-4 and TRBJ2-7; 10 bases map to TRBD2. Material for sequencing was PBMCs. The receptor was isolated from a man aged 50 to 60 in good health and CMV-seronegative. The CDR3 bases are TGTGCCAGCAGTGAGGAGCGGGGGGGCTCCTACGAGCAGTACTTC. This translates into CASSEERGGSYEQYF.